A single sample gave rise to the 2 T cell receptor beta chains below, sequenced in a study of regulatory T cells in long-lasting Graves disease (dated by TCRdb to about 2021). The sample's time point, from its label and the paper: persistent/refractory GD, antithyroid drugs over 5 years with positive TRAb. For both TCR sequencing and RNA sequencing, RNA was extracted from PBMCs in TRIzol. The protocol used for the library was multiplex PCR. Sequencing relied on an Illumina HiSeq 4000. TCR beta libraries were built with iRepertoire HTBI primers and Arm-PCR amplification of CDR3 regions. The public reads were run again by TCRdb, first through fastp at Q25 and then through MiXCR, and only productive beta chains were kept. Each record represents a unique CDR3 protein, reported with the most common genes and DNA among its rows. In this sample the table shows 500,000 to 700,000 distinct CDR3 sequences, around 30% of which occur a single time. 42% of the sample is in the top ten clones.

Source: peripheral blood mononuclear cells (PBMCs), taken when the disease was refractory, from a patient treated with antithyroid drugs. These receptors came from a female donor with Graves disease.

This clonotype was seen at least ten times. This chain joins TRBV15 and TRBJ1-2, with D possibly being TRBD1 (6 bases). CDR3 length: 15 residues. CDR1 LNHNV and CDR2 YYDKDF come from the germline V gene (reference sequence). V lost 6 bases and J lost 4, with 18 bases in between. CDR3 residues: CATSYRSTGTYGYTF. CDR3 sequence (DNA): TGTGCCACCAGTTATAGGAGCACAGGGACCTATGGCTACACCTTC.

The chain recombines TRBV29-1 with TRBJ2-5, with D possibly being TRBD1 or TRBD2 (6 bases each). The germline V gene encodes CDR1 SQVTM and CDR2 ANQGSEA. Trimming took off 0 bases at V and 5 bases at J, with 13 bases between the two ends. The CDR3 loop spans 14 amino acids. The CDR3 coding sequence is TGCAGCGTTGAAGATTACGGGGGCCGGGAGACCCAGTACTTC. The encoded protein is CSVEDYGGRETQYF. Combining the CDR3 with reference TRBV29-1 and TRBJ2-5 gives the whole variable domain SAVISQKPSRDICQRGTSLTIQCQVDSQVTMMFWYRQQPGQSLTLIATANQGSEATYESGFVIDKFPISRPNLTFSTLTVSNMSPEDSSIYLCSVEDYGGRETQYFGPGTRLLVL.